This T cell receptor beta chain was identified in a study of blood T cell repertoires in COVID-19. This CDR3 region has 14 residues. J was trimmed by 2 bases and V by 5 bases; bases with no gene match: 4. Germline loops: CDR1 LNHDA, CDR2 SQIVND (reference sequence). Sequenced by immunoSEQ multiplex PCR; TCRdb stores in-frame clones only, minus some. The table includes roughly 85,000 clones, roughly 73% detected once. Sequenced sample: peripheral blood. The J gene is TRBJ2-3, the V gene TRBV19; 7 bases align to TRBD2. This receptor was identified in a human donor in a cohort sampled during active COVID-19. The CDR3 loop is CASSRGGYTDTQYF. CDR3 nucleotide sequence: TGTGCCAGTAGTCGGGGAGGGTACACAGATACGCAGTATTTT.